This paragraph reports one TCR beta chain. This entry is derived from a study of blood T cell repertoires in COVID-19. Profiled with immunoSEQ multiplex PCR; TCRdb holds only in-frame clones, not every one. Of approximately 210,000 clones listed, roughly nine tenths were seen once; the top ten hold 1.5% to 2%. J gave up 6 bases and V 4 bases, and 5 bases lay outside the gene matches. The CDR3 totals 13 residues. CDR1 KGHSH and CDR2 LQKENI come from the germline V gene. Sequenced: peripheral blood. This sequence was found in a man in his 70s with acute or convalescent COVID-19. V and J are TRBV18 and TRBJ1-2; 7 bases are a match to TRBD1. The DNA for the CDR3 is TGTGCCAGCTCACTTACCGGGACAGATGGCTACACCTTC. Its protein is CASSLTGTDGYTF.